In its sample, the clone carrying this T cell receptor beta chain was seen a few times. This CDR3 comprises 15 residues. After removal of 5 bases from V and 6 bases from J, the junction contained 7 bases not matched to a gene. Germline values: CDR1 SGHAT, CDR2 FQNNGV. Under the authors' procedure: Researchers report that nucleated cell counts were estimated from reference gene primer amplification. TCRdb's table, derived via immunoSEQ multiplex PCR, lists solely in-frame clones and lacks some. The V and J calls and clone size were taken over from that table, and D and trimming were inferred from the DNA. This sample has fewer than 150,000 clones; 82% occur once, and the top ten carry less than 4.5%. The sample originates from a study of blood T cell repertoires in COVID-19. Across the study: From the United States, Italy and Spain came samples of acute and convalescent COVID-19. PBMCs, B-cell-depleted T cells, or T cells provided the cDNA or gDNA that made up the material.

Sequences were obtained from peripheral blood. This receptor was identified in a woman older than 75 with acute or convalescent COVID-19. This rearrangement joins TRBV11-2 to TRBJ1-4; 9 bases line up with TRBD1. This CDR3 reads CASSHTQGAYEKLFF. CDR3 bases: TGTGCCAGCAGCCATACACAGGGGGCGTATGAAAAACTGTTTTTT.